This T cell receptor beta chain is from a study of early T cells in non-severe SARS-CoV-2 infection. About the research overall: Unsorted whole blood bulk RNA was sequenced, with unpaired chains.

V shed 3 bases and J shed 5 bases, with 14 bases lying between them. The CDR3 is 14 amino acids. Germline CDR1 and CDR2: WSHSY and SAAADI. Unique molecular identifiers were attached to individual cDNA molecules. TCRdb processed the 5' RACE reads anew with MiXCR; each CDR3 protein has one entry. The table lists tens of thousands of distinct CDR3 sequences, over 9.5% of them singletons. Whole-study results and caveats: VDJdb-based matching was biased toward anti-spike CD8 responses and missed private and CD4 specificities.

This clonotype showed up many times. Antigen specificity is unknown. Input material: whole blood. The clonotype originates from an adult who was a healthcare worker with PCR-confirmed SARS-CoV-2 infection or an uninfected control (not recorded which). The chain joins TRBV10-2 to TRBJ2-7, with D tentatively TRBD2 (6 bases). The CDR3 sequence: CASSEPGVVHEQYF. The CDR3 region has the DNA TGCGCCAGCAGTGAACCGGGAGTTGTACACGAGCAGTACTTC.